Listed below are T cell receptor beta chains from one sample, sequenced in a study of T cells in Graves' hyperthyroidism and ophthalmopathy. Via MiXCR, TCRdb re-called the multiplex PCR reads, giving one row per CDR3 protein. The table has hundreds of thousands of distinct CDR3 sequences, roughly 21% seen once; the top ten hold roughly 47%. The sample comprised blood. Source of these receptors: a man in his forties with Graves' ophthalmopathy. Both conserved end residues are part of each CDR3. A D gene is named only where the DNA matches it firmly. Clone size is stated in some rows and not others, as once, few, many or a class when expanded.

j_call: TRBJ2-7; cdr3_length: 13; clone_size: many; d_call: -; v_call: TRBV28; cdr3_nt: TGTGCCAGCAGTCCTCCACGCTCCTACGAGCAGTACTTC; cdr3_aa: CASSPPRSYEQYF
j_call: TRBJ2-1; cdr3_length: 14; clone_size: -; d_call: TRBD2; v_call: TRBV20-1; cdr3_nt: TGCAGTGCCCCTACCCTAGCGGGAGCAAATGAGCAGTTCTTC; cdr3_aa: CSAPTLAGANEQFF
j_call: TRBJ2-3; cdr3_length: 15; clone_size: -; d_call: -; v_call: TRBV5-1; cdr3_nt: TGCGCCAGCAGCTTGGACGGTAAAAGCACAGATACGCAGTATTTT; cdr3_aa: CASSLDGKSTDTQYF
j_call: TRBJ2-5; cdr3_length: 15; clone_size: many; d_call: -; v_call: TRBV6-1; cdr3_nt: TGTGCCAGCAATAATCCCGGGACTCAACAAGAGACCCAGTACTTC; cdr3_aa: CASNNPGTQQETQYF
j_call: TRBJ2-7; cdr3_length: 15; clone_size: -; d_call: TRBD2; v_call: TRBV20-1; cdr3_nt: TGCAGTGCTAGAGATAGGCTAGCGGGGGATTACGAGCAGTACTTC; cdr3_aa: CSARDRLAGDYEQYF
j_call: TRBJ1-2; cdr3_length: 12; clone_size: -; d_call: -; v_call: TRBV28; cdr3_nt: TGTGCCAGCAGTGTACAGACATATGGCTACACCTTC; cdr3_aa: CASSVQTYGYTF
j_call: TRBJ1-1; cdr3_length: 16; clone_size: few; d_call: -; v_call: TRBV12-3/TRBV12-4; cdr3_nt: TGTGCCAGCAGTTCCCGACAGGACGTAGGAAACACTGAAGCTTTCTTT; cdr3_aa: CASSSRQDVGNTEAFF
j_call: TRBJ2-7; cdr3_length: 11; clone_size: few; d_call: -; v_call: TRBV20-1; cdr3_nt: TGCAGTGCTAGAGGCTTAGGTCGGCAGTACTTC; cdr3_aa: CSARGLGRQYF
j_call: TRBJ2-7; cdr3_length: 15; clone_size: few; d_call: -; v_call: TRBV7-9; cdr3_nt: TGTGCCAGCAGCTTATTTTCTAGGGGCTCCTACGAGCAGTACTTC; cdr3_aa: CASSLFSRGSYEQYF
j_call: TRBJ2-1; cdr3_length: 14; clone_size: many; d_call: -; v_call: TRBV27; cdr3_nt: TGTGCCAGCACCGCTGACCGACTAGGGGATGAGCAGTTCTTC; cdr3_aa: CASTADRLGDEQFF
j_call: TRBJ1-6; cdr3_length: 14; clone_size: -; d_call: -; v_call: TRBV7-9; cdr3_nt: TGTGCCAGCAGCCAAGAAGCCTATAATTCACCCCTCCACTTT; cdr3_aa: CASSQEAYNSPLHF
j_call: TRBJ1-1; cdr3_length: 15; clone_size: -; d_call: -; v_call: TRBV20-1; cdr3_nt: TGCAGTGCTCCTTATTCCCTGACCTTGAACACTGAAGCTTTCTTT; cdr3_aa: CSAPYSLTLNTEAFF
j_call: TRBJ1-1; cdr3_length: 13; clone_size: -; d_call: TRBD1; v_call: TRBV13; cdr3_nt: TGTGCCATAAGGGACAGGGGCGGCACTGAAGCTTTCTTT; cdr3_aa: CAIRDRGGTEAFF
j_call: TRBJ1-4; cdr3_length: 16; clone_size: -; d_call: TRBD1; v_call: TRBV11-2; cdr3_nt: TGTGCCAGCAGCCCCGGTTACAGGGGGACTAATGAAAAACTGTTTTTT; cdr3_aa: CASSPGYRGTNEKLFF
j_call: TRBJ2-2; cdr3_length: 13; clone_size: -; d_call: -; v_call: TRBV27; cdr3_nt: TGTGCCAGCAGTGCAGGGTGGACCGGGGAGCTGTTTTTT; cdr3_aa: CASSAGWTGELFF
j_call: TRBJ1-1; cdr3_length: 13; clone_size: many; d_call: -; v_call: TRBV6-1; cdr3_nt: TGTGCCAGCAGTAACGCGGGGGCCACTGAAGCTTTCTTT; cdr3_aa: CASSNAGATEAFF
j_call: TRBJ2-7; cdr3_length: 17; clone_size: -; d_call: TRBD1; v_call: TRBV7-8; cdr3_nt: TGTGCCAGCAGCTTAGTCCCCGACAGGGTCCAACCCTACGAGCAGTACTTC; cdr3_aa: CASSLVPDRVQPYEQYF
j_call: TRBJ2-7; cdr3_length: 14; clone_size: -; d_call: -; v_call: TRBV27; cdr3_nt: TGTGCCAGCAGTTCCCGGACAGACGGATACGAGCAGTACTTC; cdr3_aa: CASSSRTDGYEQYF
j_call: TRBJ1-2; cdr3_length: 17; clone_size: few; d_call: -; v_call: TRBV7-3; cdr3_nt: TGTGCCAGCAGCCCTTCACCTGGGGCCCTCGATAACTATGGCTACACCTTC; cdr3_aa: CASSPSPGALDNYGYTF
j_call: TRBJ2-2; cdr3_length: 20; clone_size: -; d_call: TRBD2; v_call: TRBV12-3/TRBV12-4; cdr3_nt: TGTGCCAGCAGTCCCGGGTTGCGGGGGGGCCGTTTGGGGTGGACCGGGGAGCTGTTTTTT; cdr3_aa: CASSPGLRGGRLGWTGELFF
j_call: TRBJ2-2; cdr3_length: 13; clone_size: -; d_call: -; v_call: TRBV28; cdr3_nt: TGTGCCAGCAGCCGGGGTCGGACCGGGGAGCTGTTTTTT; cdr3_aa: CASSRGRTGELFF
j_call: TRBJ2-1; cdr3_length: 15; clone_size: -; d_call: TRBD2; v_call: TRBV15; cdr3_nt: TGTGCCACCAGCAGAGATGCGGGGGTCCATAATGAGCAGTTCTTC; cdr3_aa: CATSRDAGVHNEQFF
j_call: TRBJ1-1; cdr3_length: 14; clone_size: few; d_call: -; v_call: TRBV12-3/TRBV12-4; cdr3_nt: TGTGCCAGCAGTTTAAGGGGGTCGGGAGGGGAAGCTTTCTTT; cdr3_aa: CASSLRGSGGEAFF
j_call: TRBJ2-7; cdr3_length: 15; clone_size: -; d_call: -; v_call: TRBV7-9; cdr3_nt: TGTGCCAGCAGCTTAGATTCAGGGCTAAGTTCGGTGCAGTACTTC; cdr3_aa: CASSLDSGLSSVQYF
j_call: TRBJ2-3; cdr3_length: 16; clone_size: few; d_call: TRBD1; v_call: TRBV27; cdr3_nt: TGTGCCAGCAGTTCCTTTCAGGGGGCCACCCTGGATACGCAGTATTTT; cdr3_aa: CASSSFQGATLDTQYF
j_call: TRBJ1-5; cdr3_length: 18; clone_size: few; d_call: TRBD1; v_call: TRBV6-2/TRBV6-3; cdr3_nt: TGTGCCAGCAGTTACGTGGGACAGGGGTTTTTGTTGAATCAGCCCCAGCATTTT; cdr3_aa: CASSYVGQGFLLNQPQHF
j_call: TRBJ1-3; cdr3_length: 14; clone_size: once; d_call: -; v_call: TRBV6-1; cdr3_nt: TGTGCCAGCAGTGAGAGAGCGCTAGGAAACACCATATATTTT; cdr3_aa: CASSERALGNTIYF
j_call: TRBJ2-3; cdr3_length: 13; clone_size: many; d_call: -; v_call: TRBV7-2; cdr3_nt: TGTGCCAGCAGCGTCCGAGGCACAGATACGCAGTATTTT; cdr3_aa: CASSVRGTDTQYF
j_call: TRBJ1-1; cdr3_length: 13; clone_size: -; d_call: TRBD1; v_call: TRBV6-2/TRBV6-3; cdr3_nt: TGTGCCAGCTCTTGGGACAGGGGTACTGAAGCTTTCTTT; cdr3_aa: CASSWDRGTEAFF
j_call: TRBJ1-6; cdr3_length: 17; clone_size: -; d_call: TRBD1; v_call: TRBV19; cdr3_nt: TGTGCCAGTTACCCGGGCCGCAGGGGGCTTGATAATTCACCCCTCCACTTT; cdr3_aa: CASYPGRRGLDNSPLHF
j_call: TRBJ2-5; cdr3_length: 13; clone_size: -; d_call: TRBD2; v_call: TRBV20-1; cdr3_nt: TGCGGTGCTAGGGCCGGGACTAGCGGGAACCCGTACTTC; cdr3_aa: CGARAGTSGNPYF